This is a list of T cell receptor beta chains from one sample in a study of T cell responses to AZD1222 COVID-19 vaccine. Profiling relied on immunoSEQ multiplex PCR, and the TCRdb table lists in-frame clones only, not all of them. The repertoire holds roughly 150,000 clones, with roughly 90% as singletons. The specimen comprised peripheral blood, sampled 28 days after the second AZD1222 dose. Receptors were obtained from an adult who received the AZD1222 COVID-19 vaccine. Both conserved end residues are part of each CDR3. The D gene is left open where the match is weak. Expanded clones are given a class, and other clones once, few, many or no size at all.

v_call	d_call	j_call	clone_size	cdr3_aa	cdr3_nt
TRBV14	-	TRBJ1-2	-	CASSQEAKSRKTNYGYTF	TGTGCCAGCAGCCAAGAAGCCAAGAGTCGTAAAACTAATTATGGCTACACCTTC
TRBV30	TRBD1	TRBJ2-7	-	CAWSIPGTAFYEQYF	TGTGCCTGGAGTATCCCCGGGACAGCCTTTTACGAGCAGTACTTC
TRBV27	TRBD2	TRBJ2-7	-	CASSPGTRSEQYF	TGTGCCAGCAGTCCCGGGACTAGGTCCGAGCAGTACTTC
TRBV6-5	TRBD1	TRBJ2-7	-	CASRRQGKQYF	TGTGCCAGCAGACGACAGGGGAAGCAGTACTTC
TRBV12-3/TRBV12-4	-	TRBJ2-5	-	CASSLTGETQYF	TGTGCCAGCAGTCTAACCGGAGAGACCCAGTACTTC
TRBV5-4	-	TRBJ2-1	-	CASSLTLSENEQFF	TGTGCCAGCAGCTTAACTTTATCGGAGAATGAGCAGTTCTTC
TRBV11-3	-	TRBJ2-5	-	CASSLDRETQYF	TGTGCCAGCAGCTTAGATAGGGAGACCCAGTACTTC
TRBV5-5	TRBD1	TRBJ1-2	-	CASSPILFVGQGGKGYTF	TGTGCCAGCAGCCCCATACTCTTTGTCGGACAGGGGGGGAAAGGCTACACCTTC
TRBV3-1/TRBV3-2	-	TRBJ2-7	once	CASSLRGTYEQYF	TGTGCCAGCAGCCTCCGGGGCACCTACGAGCAGTACTTC
TRBV19	-	TRBJ1-2	-	CASSTQDGGNYGYTF	TGTGCCAGTAGTACCCAGGACGGGGGTAACTATGGCTACACCTTC
TRBV7-9	-	TRBJ2-3	-	CASSLGLLARDTQYF	TGTGCCAGCAGCTTAGGGTTGCTAGCGAGAGATACGCAGTATTTT
TRBV19	-	TRBJ1-4	-	CASSMYTEGGEKLFF	TGTGCCAGTAGTATGTACACCGAAGGGGGTGAAAAACTGTTTTTT
TRBV9	TRBD2	TRBJ2-5	-	CASSVTSGSPETQYF	TGTGCCAGCAGCGTTACTAGCGGGAGCCCAGAGACCCAGTACTTC
TRBV9	TRBD1	TRBJ2-1	-	CASSVALVAQGVYNEQFF	TGTGCCAGCAGCGTAGCTCTTGTGGCACAGGGGGTCTACAATGAGCAGTTCTTC
TRBV5-4	-	TRBJ2-7	few	CASNAGSSYEQYF	TGTGCCAGCAACGCGGGGAGCTCCTACGAGCAGTACTTC
TRBV2	-	TRBJ2-1	-	CAVQGPLNEQFF	TGTGCCGTACAGGGTCCCCTCAATGAGCAGTTCTTC
TRBV2	TRBD1	TRBJ2-3	-	CASSVEGALSTDTQYF	TGTGCCAGCAGTGTTGAGGGGGCGCTTAGCACAGATACGCAGTATTTT
TRBV30	-	TRBJ1-3	-	CAWSGGARGNTIYF	TGTGCCTGGAGTGGGGGGGCGAGAGGAAACACCATATATTTT
TRBV5-6	-	TRBJ2-7	-	CASSHHGGFYEQYF	TGTGCCAGCAGCCACCACGGAGGGTTCTACGAGCAGTACTTC
TRBV24-1	TRBD1	TRBJ2-1	-	CATMGQGSYNEQFF	TGTGCCACCATGGGACAGGGGTCCTACAATGAGCAGTTCTTC
TRBV28	TRBD1	TRBJ2-7	-	CASSPSGQAAEQYF	TGTGCCAGCAGTCCCTCAGGACAGGCGGCCGAGCAGTACTTC
TRBV5-1	TRBD1	TRBJ1-1	-	CASSSPWGASDRGMYTEAFF	TGCGCCAGCAGCTCGCCTTGGGGGGCCTCGGACAGGGGGATGTACACTGAAGCTTTCTTT
TRBV7-9	TRBD1	TRBJ1-2	-	CASSPSGQGVGGYTF	TGTGCCAGCAGCCCTTCTGGACAGGGGGTTGGTGGCTACACCTTC
TRBV23-1	-	TRBJ1-5	-	CASSQSAGNQPQHF	TGCGCCAGCAGTCAATCCGCGGGAAATCAGCCCCAGCATTTT
TRBV3-1/TRBV3-2	-	TRBJ1-5	-	CASSQNRDQPQHF	TGTGCCAGCAGCCAGAATAGGGATCAGCCCCAGCATTTT
TRBV3-1/TRBV3-2	-	TRBJ2-5	once	CASSRGVPGVETQYF	TGTGCCAGCAGCCGGGGCGTCCCAGGTGTGGAGACCCAGTACTTC
TRBV9	-	TRBJ1-1	-	CASSVDWGRKNTEAFF	TGTGCCAGCAGCGTAGATTGGGGTAGAAAGAACACTGAAGCTTTCTTT
TRBV5-5	-	TRBJ1-1	-	CASSFLELLDTEAFF	TGTGCCAGCAGCTTTCTAGAGCTCCTCGACACTGAAGCTTTCTTT
TRBV9	-	TRBJ2-5	-	CASRTGYRLPWGTETQYF	TGTGCCAGCCGTACAGGGTACCGGCTGCCCTGGGGGACAGAGACCCAGTACTTC
TRBV28	-	TRBJ1-2	once	CASIPHGGINYGYTF	TGTGCCAGCATCCCTCATGGGGGAATTAACTATGGCTACACCTTC
TRBV2	-	TRBJ1-1	-	CASSEALRRDVAFF	TGTGCCAGCAGTGAAGCGCTTCGGCGGGATGTCGCTTTCTTT
TRBV30	-	TRBJ2-7	-	CARSYLLGGHYEQYF	TGTGCCCGGAGCTACTTGTTGGGGGGGCATTACGAGCAGTACTTC
TRBV28	-	TRBJ1-1	few	CASRLRQFLRNTEAFF	TGTGCCAGCAGACTAAGACAGTTTTTGAGGAACACTGAAGCTTTCTTT
TRBV7-9	-	TRBJ2-1	-	CASTTNEGGFGLFNEQFF	TGTGCCAGCACCACTAACGAAGGCGGGTTCGGTTTATTCAATGAGCAGTTCTTC
TRBV28	TRBD2	TRBJ2-3	-	CASSSLGAGGDTQYF	TGTGCCAGCAGCAGCCTGGGGGCGGGGGGGGATACGCAGTATTTT
TRBV14	-	TRBJ1-5	-	CASSQSNRGPKHF	TGTGCCAGCAGCCAGTCGAACCGGGGGCCCAAGCATTTT
TRBV12-5	TRBD1	TRBJ1-5	-	CASGSRLWDRGGNQPQHF	TGTGCTAGTGGTTCCCGCCTCTGGGACAGGGGTGGCAATCAGCCCCAGCATTTT
TRBV12-3/TRBV12-4	-	TRBJ1-1	-	CASTKTGGTEAFF	TGTGCCAGCACCAAAACCGGTGGCACTGAAGCTTTCTTT
TRBV5-1	TRBD1	TRBJ1-1	-	CASSYGQGTEAFF	TGCGCCAGCAGCTATGGACAGGGCACTGAAGCTTTCTTT
TRBV4-1	-	TRBJ1-5	few	CASSQDWGAQPQHF	TGCGCCAGCAGCCAAGATTGGGGGGCTCAGCCCCAGCATTTT
TRBV27	-	TRBJ1-4	-	CASSSSRSFGLFF	TGTGCCAGCAGTTCTTCAAGATCATTCGGACTGTTTTTT
TRBV19	TRBD2	TRBJ2-1	-	CASRTGTRYPYEQFF	TGTGCCAGTAGAACCGGGACTAGGTACCCCTATGAGCAGTTCTTC
TRBV6-5	-	TRBJ2-1	once	CASSQRQDSEQFF	TGTGCCAGCAGCCAAAGACAGGATAGTGAGCAGTTCTTC
TRBV2	-	TRBJ1-5	-	CASSEQYSNQPQHF	TGTGCCAGCAGTGAGCAGTATAGCAATCAGCCCCAGCATTTT
TRBV30	-	TRBJ1-5	once	CAWSVGGDGQPQHF	TGTGCCTGGAGTGTAGGAGGGGATGGTCAGCCCCAGCATTTT
TRBV20-1	-	TRBJ2-5	-	CSGGVETQYF	TGCAGTGGAGGGGTAGAGACCCAGTACTTC